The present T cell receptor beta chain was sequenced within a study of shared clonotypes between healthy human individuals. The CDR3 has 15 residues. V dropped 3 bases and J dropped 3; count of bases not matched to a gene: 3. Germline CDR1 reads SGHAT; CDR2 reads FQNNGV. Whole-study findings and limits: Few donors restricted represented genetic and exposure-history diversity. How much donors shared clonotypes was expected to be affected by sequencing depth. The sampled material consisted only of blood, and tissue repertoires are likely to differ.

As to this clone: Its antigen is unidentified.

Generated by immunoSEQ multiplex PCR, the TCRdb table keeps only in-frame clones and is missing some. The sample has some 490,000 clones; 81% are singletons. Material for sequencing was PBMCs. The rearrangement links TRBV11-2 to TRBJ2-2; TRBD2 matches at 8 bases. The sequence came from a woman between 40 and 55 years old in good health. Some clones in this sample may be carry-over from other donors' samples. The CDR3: CASSFQREYTGELFF. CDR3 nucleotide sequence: TGTGCCAGCAGCTTCCAGCGGGAGTACACCGGGGAGCTGTTTTTT.